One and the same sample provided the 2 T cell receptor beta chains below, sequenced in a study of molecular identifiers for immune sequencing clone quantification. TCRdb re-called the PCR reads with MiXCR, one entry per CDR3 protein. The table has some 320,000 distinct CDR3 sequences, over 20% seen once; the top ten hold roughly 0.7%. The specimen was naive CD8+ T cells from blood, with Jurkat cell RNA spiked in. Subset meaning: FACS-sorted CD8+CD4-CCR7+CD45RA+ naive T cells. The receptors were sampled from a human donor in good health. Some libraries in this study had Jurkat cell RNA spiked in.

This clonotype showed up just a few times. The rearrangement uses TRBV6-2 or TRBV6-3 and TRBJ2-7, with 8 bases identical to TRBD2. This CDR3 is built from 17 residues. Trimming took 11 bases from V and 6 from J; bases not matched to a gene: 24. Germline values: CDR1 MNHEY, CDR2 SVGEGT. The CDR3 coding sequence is TGTGCCGCCGGAGAAAGCCCGGGACTAGTCATGGGATGCGAGCAGTACTTC. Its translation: CAAGESPGLVMGCEQYF.

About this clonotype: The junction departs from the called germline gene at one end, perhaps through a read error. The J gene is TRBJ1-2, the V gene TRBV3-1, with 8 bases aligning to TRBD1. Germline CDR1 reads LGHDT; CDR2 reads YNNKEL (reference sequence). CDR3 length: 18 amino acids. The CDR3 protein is CASGQDIPDREINYGYTF. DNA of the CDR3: TGTGCCAGCGGCCAAGATATCCCGGACAGGGAAATTAACTATGGCTACACCTTC.